The 17 T cell receptor beta chains below all came from one sample that was sequenced in a study of cytomegalovirus exposure and HLA in healthy donors. Libraries were prepared by immunoSEQ multiplex PCR; TCRdb keeps only in-frame clonotypes and omits some of them. This repertoire shows 200,000 to 250,000 clones, about 90% found once; its top ten account for about 12%. Sequencing was performed on PBMCs. Receptors originate from a man between 18 and 35 years old in good health and CMV-seropositive.

A note on this clone: Other DNA sequences of this sample code for an identical CDR3. The chain couples TRBV5-4 to TRBJ2-3, with D possibly being TRBD2 (6 bases). The germline V and J ends were trimmed by 1 base and 6 bases, with 12 bases remaining between them. Germline CDR1 SGHNT, CDR2 YYREEE (reference sequence). This CDR3 spans 14 amino acids. CDR3: CASSLRLGPDTQYF. In nucleotides, the CDR3 is TGTGCCAGCAGCTTGCGACTAGGCCCTGATACGCAGTATTTT.

The CDR3 coding sequence is TGTGCCAGTAGTTACGGACGTCTGTCAGAGCAGTTCTTC. Translating gives CASSYGRLSEQFF. The chain couples TRBV19 to TRBJ2-1; unclear D gene. The V gene lost 5 bases and the J gene lost 10 bases, with 15 bases spanning the gap. Per the germline V gene, CDR1 is LNHDA and CDR2 is SQIVND (reference sequence). CDR3 length: 13 residues.

This clone has a handful of counts. The chain employs TRBV27 and TRBJ2-5; 10 bases are a match to TRBD2. This CDR3 region has 16 residues. With 9 bases clipped from V and 5 bases from J, the junction kept 15 bases outside the gene matches. The germline V gene encodes CDR1 MNHEY and CDR2 SMNVEV (reference sequence). The CDR3 nucleotides read TGTGCCAGTGGCGGAGGGCTAGCGGGAGTGTGGGAGACCCAGTACTTC. Translated: CASGGGLAGVWETQYF.

This rearrangement joins TRBV5-4 to TRBJ1-1; no clear D. The CDR3 is 15 residues long. Germline CDR1 SGHNT, CDR2 YYREEE (reference sequence). V was clipped by 4 bases and J by 4 bases, with 17 bases between them. CDR3 region: CASSPPFAEGTEAFF. CDR3 nucleotides: TGTGCCAGCAGCCCCCCCTTCGCGGAGGGCACTGAAGCTTTCTTT.

This chain connects TRBV6-5 to TRBJ2-1; perhaps D is TRBD1 or TRBD2 (6 bases each). Between the trimmed V and J ends, which lost 6 bases and 0 bases, there was a span of 12 bases. The CDR3 is 15 amino acids. Germline values: CDR1 MNHEY, CDR2 SVGAGI. CDR3 amino acids: CASSLGGLSYNEQFF. In nucleotides, the CDR3 is TGTGCCAGCAGCCTCGGGGGCCTCTCCTACAATGAGCAGTTCTTC.

The V gene is TRBV27, the J gene TRBJ2-7; D might be TRBD2 (6 bases). V shed 3 bases and J shed 3 bases, with 12 bases lying between them. Germline CDR1 and CDR2: MNHEY and SMNVEV (reference sequence). This CDR3 has 14 amino acids. In DNA, the CDR3 is TGTGCCAGCAGTTTGGCTCAGGGAGGCTACGAGCAGTACTTC. As protein: CASSLAQGGYEQYF.

The rearrangement uses TRBV7-9 and TRBJ2-7; D is uncertain. The V end was cut by 1 base, the J end by 6 bases, with 7 bases between. CDR3 length equals 12 residues. Germline V gene lookup returns CDR1 SEHNR and CDR2 FQNEAQ (reference sequence). In DNA form, the CDR3 reads TGTGCCAGCAGCTTAGTCTCGGTCGAGCAGTACTTC. Translation gives CASSLVSVEQYF. The variable domain in full, with the rest retrieved from reference TRBV7-9 and TRBJ2-7, is DTGVSQNPRHKITKRGQNVTFRCDPISEHNRLYWYRQTLGQGPEFLTYFQNEAQLEKSRLLSDRFSAERPKGSFSTLEIQRTEQGDSAMYLCASSLVSVEQYFGPGTRLTVT.

For the CDR3, the DNA is TGTGCCGCGGGGGAGGCACCCTATAGCAATCAGCCCCAGCATTTT. Its translation: CAAGEAPYSNQPQHF. This chain joins TRBV19 and TRBJ1-5, with D possibly being TRBD1 (5 bases). Germline V lookup: CDR1 LNHDA, CDR2 SQIVND (reference sequence). This CDR3 has 15 residues. V lost 11 bases and J 0 bases, leaving 17 bases between the germline ends. The full variable domain, completed using reference TRBV19 and TRBJ1-5, is DGGITQSPKYLFRKEGQNVTLSCEQNLNHDAMYWYRQDPGQGLRLIYYSQIVNDFQKGDIAEGYSVSREKKESFPLTVTSAQKNPTAFYLCAAGEAPYSNQPQHFGDGTRLSIL.

V usage is TRBV18 and J usage is TRBJ2-4, with TRBD1 matching 7 bases. CDR1 KGHSH and CDR2 LQKENI come from the germline V gene. The ends lost 4 bases at V and 3 bases at J; junction bases unmatched: 6. The length of the CDR3 is 15 residues. The CDR3 DNA follows: TGTGCCAGCTCACTTAGTACAGGGGACAAAAACATTCAGTACTTC. Protein: CASSLSTGDKNIQYF.

V is TRBV27 and J is TRBJ2-7, with 7 positions matching TRBD2. This CDR3 region has 15 residues. Trimming removed 7 bases from V and 4 bases from J; junction bases left unmatched: 13. Germline V gives CDR1 MNHEY, CDR2 SMNVEV (reference sequence). The CDR3 reads CASTRLGAGLYEQYF. In DNA, the CDR3 is TGTGCCAGCACTCGGCTGGGAGCGGGATTATACGAGCAGTACTTC.

This chain uses TRBV6-4 with TRBJ2-1; 8 positions agree with TRBD2. Germline-derived CDR1 and CDR2 are MRHNA and SNTAGT. Trimming cost V 4 bases and J 0 bases; bases outside gene matches: 2. The CDR3 runs to 15 residues. CDR3 DNA sequence: TGTGCCAGCAGTGCTCTAGCGGGCTCCTACAATGAGCAGTTCTTC. Residues: CASSALAGSYNEQFF.

The chain has TRBV7-8 and TRBJ2-2; D perhaps matches TRBD1 (5 bases). Germline V lookup: CDR1 SGHVS, CDR2 FQNEAQ. This CDR3 comprises 14 residues. V lost 5 bases to trimming and J lost 5 bases, with 12 bases between them. The CDR3 spells CASSLKRGTGELFF. The CDR3 region has the DNA TGTGCCAGCAGCCTGAAAAGGGGAACCGGGGAGCTGTTTTTT.

The chain is built from TRBV30 and TRBJ1-1, with a tentative D call TRBD1 (6 bases). The CDR3 covers 15 residues. Between the trimmed V and J ends, which lost 2 bases and 5 bases, there was a span of 18 bases. Germline CDR1 reads GTSNPN; CDR2 reads SVGIG (reference sequence). The CDR3 region has the DNA TGTGCCTGGAGTCCCCGGGGCAGGGGAGTTACTGAAGCTTTCTTT. Translating gives CAWSPRGRGVTEAFF.

V and J are TRBV11-2 and TRBJ2-5; D remains unclear. V was pared by 1 base and J by 7 bases, with 10 bases between. This CDR3 is 13 amino acids long. The V gene's germline CDR1 is SGHAT and CDR2 FQNNGV. The CDR3 here is CASSLGRDGTQYF. The CDR3 bases are TGTGCCAGCAGCTTAGGACGAGATGGGACCCAGTACTTC.

This clone was seen more than once but under ten times. The chain is built from TRBV19 and TRBJ1-2; tentative D call: TRBD1 (6 bases). The CDR3 covers 15 residues. Trimming left V 5 bases short and J 4 bases short, with 17 bases between. The germline CDR1 and CDR2 sequences are LNHDA and SQIVND (reference sequence). The CDR3 nucleotides read TGTGCCAGTAGTGGAACTTCCGGGACAACCTATGGCTACACCTTC. As protein: CASSGTSGTTYGYTF.

The chain carries TRBV5-1 and TRBJ2-7, with D unclear. This CDR3 region has 14 residues. V lost 0 bases and J lost 3, with 10 bases in between. The germline V gene encodes CDR1 SGHRS and CDR2 YFSETQ. The CDR3 DNA reads as TGCGCCAGCAGCTTGGACCAGGAGCGCTACGAGCAGTACTTC. Protein: CASSLDQERYEQYF.

This chain's CDR3 is CASSLLQGATGELFF. CDR3 bases: TGTGCCAGCAGCTTGCTCCAAGGTGCCACCGGGGAGCTGTTTTTT. The gene calls are TRBV5-6 and TRBJ2-2; unclear D gene. V lost 1 base, J lost 4 bases, and 11 bases lay in between. The CDR3 consists of 15 residues. The germline V gene has CDR1 SGHDT and CDR2 YYEEEE.